These 23 T cell receptor beta chains share one sample of origin, sequenced in a study of cytomegalovirus exposure and HLA in healthy donors. TCRdb's table, derived via immunoSEQ multiplex PCR, lists solely in-frame clones and lacks some. The data contain 200,000 to 250,000 clones, over 80% of them seen just once; the ten biggest clones take up over 11%. Specimen: PBMCs. These receptors all come from a woman aged 25 to 39 in good health and CMV-seropositive.

The genes are TRBV30 and TRBJ1-2, with D unclear. Per germline, CDR1 GTSNPN and CDR2 SVGIG (reference sequence). CDR3 size: 17 residues. With 3 bases removed from V and 9 bases from J, the gap between germline ends came to 29 bases. The CDR3 DNA reads as TGTGCCTGGAGCCTAATATTCGGTGGGGAAAACTTCGGTCGCTACACCTTC. Its translation is CAWSLIFGGENFGRYTF.

The count of this clone is one. The chain is built from TRBV9 and TRBJ1-1, with 7 bases fitting TRBD1. The CDR3 consists of 14 residues. Germline CDR1 and CDR2: SGDLS and YYNGEE. J gave up 4 bases and V 1 base, and 4 bases lay outside the gene matches. The CDR3 loop is CASSVPGQVTEAFF. In DNA form, the CDR3 reads TGTGCCAGCAGCGTACCCGGACAGGTCACTGAAGCTTTCTTT.

CDR3 bases: TGTGCCAGCAGTTACCATCAAACCCAGCCCCAGCATTTT. It specifies CASSYHQTQPQHF. The chain uses TRBV27 and TRBJ1-5; D remains ambiguous. Trimming left V 4 bases short and J 7 bases short, with 11 bases between. Germline V lookup: CDR1 MNHEY, CDR2 SMNVEV (reference sequence). This CDR3 region has 13 residues.

V gene TRBV27 combines with J gene TRBJ1-1; no definite D call. The CDR3 length is 16 residues. Germline V gene data show CDR1 as MNHEY and CDR2 as SMNVEV (reference sequence). V lost 2 bases, J lost 2 bases, and 15 bases lay in between. The CDR3 nucleotides are TGTGCCAGCAGTTTAGTTAGCAGGCTTCATAACACTGAAGCTTTCTTT. Encoded protein: CASSLVSRLHNTEAFF.

The chain couples TRBV5-1 to TRBJ2-1; 16 nucleotides match TRBD2. The length of the CDR3 is 15 residues. In germline, CDR1 is SGHRS, CDR2 YFSETQ. The J segment lost 9 bases and the V segment lost 7 bases, leaving 7 bases of the junction unmatched. The CDR3 nucleotides are TGCGCCAGCCCTGGGACTAGCGGGAGGGAGGGTGAGCAGTTCTTC. It codes for CASPGTSGREGEQFF.

This clone was detected once. This chain connects TRBV4-2 to TRBJ1-2; no clear D gene. Germline V gene data show CDR1 as LGHNA and CDR2 as YNFKEQ. This CDR3 is 16 amino acids long. The V and J ends lost 1 base and 0 bases respectively, with 12 bases between them. The DNA of the CDR3 is TGTGCCAGCAGCCAAGGTGCAGAGAACGCTAACTATGGCTACACCTTC. Its protein product is CASSQGAENANYGYTF.

The rearrangement links TRBV30 to TRBJ1-2; 11 bases agree with TRBD1. The ends lost 5 bases at V and 4 bases at J; junction bases unmatched: 3. Per the germline V gene, CDR1 is GTSNPN and CDR2 is SVGIG (reference sequence). The CDR3 loop spans 13 amino acids. This CDR3 reads CAWGQGAVYGYTF. The CDR3 DNA reads TGTGCCTGGGGACAGGGGGCTGTCTATGGCTACACCTTC. Full variable domain (outside the CDR3, taken from reference TRBV30 and TRBJ1-2): SQTIHQWPATLVQPVGSPLSLECTVEGTSNPNLYWYRQAAGRGLQLLFYSVGIGQISSEVPQNLSASRPQDRQFILSSKKLLLSDSGFYLCAWGQGAVYGYTFGSGTRLTVV.

The chain links TRBV4-3 to TRBJ1-1, with 8 bases matching TRBD1. V trimming: 6 bases; J trimming: 11 bases; junction bases outside the gene matches: 17. Germline loops: CDR1 LGHNA, CDR2 YSLEER. This CDR3 has 15 amino acids. CDR3 sequence (DNA): TGCGCCAGCAGATCAAGATTGGGGACAGGCCTGGAGGCTTTCTTT. Encoded protein: CASRSRLGTGLEAFF.

In the case of this clone: The same CDR3 can be traced to other DNA sequences in this sample. V usage is TRBV27 and J usage is TRBJ2-7; D is tentatively TRBD1 or TRBD2 (5 bases each). This CDR3 is built from 13 residues. Between the trimmed V and J ends, which lost 6 bases and 0 bases, there was a span of 9 bases. Germline V lookup: CDR1 MNHEY, CDR2 SMNVEV (reference sequence). Here the CDR3 DNA reads TGTGCCAGCAGCTCAGGGACCTCCTACGAGCAGTACTTC. Protein sequence: CASSSGTSYEQYF.

The chain is built from TRBV30 and TRBJ2-2; 9 nucleotides agree with TRBD1. Germline CDR1 is GTSNPN and CDR2 is SVGIG (reference sequence). Trimming cost V 5 bases and J 4 bases; bases outside gene matches: 5. The CDR3 is 14 residues long. The CDR3 protein is CAWLGTGSTGELFF. For the CDR3, the DNA is TGTGCCTGGCTGGGGACAGGGAGCACCGGGGAGCTGTTTTTT.

Here the CDR3 reads CAWEFKPGQGTYEQYF. CDR3 bases: TGTGCCTGGGAATTCAAACCGGGACAGGGGACCTACGAGCAGTACTTC. The chain employs TRBV30 and TRBJ2-7, with TRBD1 identical over 10 bases. Germline V gene data show CDR1 as GTSNPN and CDR2 as SVGIG (reference sequence). The CDR3 totals 16 residues. V was clipped by 5 bases and J by 2 bases; unmatched bases: 12. Complete variable domain (other parts from reference TRBV30 and TRBJ2-7): SQTIHQWPATLVQPVGSPLSLECTVEGTSNPNLYWYRQAAGRGLQLLFYSVGIGQISSEVPQNLSASRPQDRQFILSSKKLLLSDSGFYLCAWEFKPGQGTYEQYFGPGTRLTVT.

The V call is TRBV5-1, the J call TRBJ1-2; 11 positions match TRBD1. Trimming removed 4 bases from V and 1 base from J; junction bases left unmatched: 9. This CDR3 contains 17 residues. Germline lookup yields CDR1 SGHRS and CDR2 YFSETQ. The CDR3 protein is CASSLGTGGSGNYGYTF. The CDR3 DNA sequence: TGCGCCAGCAGCCTTGGGACAGGGGGGTCCGGTAACTATGGCTACACCTTC.

This clone was seen only once. V and J are TRBV7-9 and TRBJ2-7, with D possibly being TRBD2 (5 bases). The V end lost 5 bases, the J end lost 3 bases, and 14 bases lay between the germline ends. Per the germline V gene, CDR1 is SEHNR and CDR2 is FQNEAQ (reference sequence). The CDR3 runs to 14 residues. The CDR3 region is CASSLSGEIYEQYF. CDR3 in DNA: TGTGCCAGCAGCCTGAGCGGAGAGATCTACGAGCAGTACTTC.

V is TRBV7-9 and J is TRBJ1-5; D is possibly TRBD1 (5 bases). Germline loops: CDR1 SEHNR, CDR2 FQNEAQ (reference sequence). The CDR3 loop spans 13 amino acids. Trimming cost V 4 bases and J 5 bases, with 9 bases left between them. As DNA, the CDR3 is TGTGCCAGCAGCTCAGGGCCGGATCAGCCCCAGCATTTT. Translating it yields CASSSGPDQPQHF.

The chain has TRBV30 and TRBJ2-7; D is perhaps TRBD1 or TRBD2 (8 bases each). The CDR3 contains 17 residues. Deletions cut 0 bases from V and 1 base from J, with 19 bases between. CDR1 is GTSNPN, CDR2 SVGIG, per germline (reference sequence). This chain's CDR3 is CAWSVRAGGGRSYEQYF. In DNA, the CDR3 is TGTGCCTGGAGTGTACGGGCAGGGGGCGGGAGGTCCTACGAGCAGTACTTC.

This clone was seen only a few times. The chain employs TRBV30 and TRBJ2-7; 10 bases agree with TRBD2. V trimming: 6 bases; J trimming: 1 base; junction bases outside the gene matches: 6. CDR1 and CDR2 (germline): GTSNPN, SVGIG (reference sequence). The CDR3 sequence is 14 residues long. Here the CDR3 DNA reads TGTGCCTGTATAACTAGCGGGACGTCCTACGAGCAGTACTTC. Translating it yields CACITSGTSYEQYF.

This chain links TRBV11-3 with TRBJ2-3, with 7 bases lining up with TRBD2. The CDR3 runs 15 residues. Germline V gives CDR1 SGHNT, CDR2 YENEEA. Trimming at V came to 5 bases and at J to 2 bases, leaving 7 bases not matched to a gene. The CDR3 protein is CASSRAGTTTDTQYF. The CDR3 DNA follows: TGTGCCAGCAGCCGAGCGGGAACCACCACAGATACGCAGTATTTT.

This sequence joins TRBV10-3 and TRBJ2-7; TRBD2 agrees at 13 bases. In germline, CDR1 is ENHRY, CDR2 SYGVKD. The CDR3 is 15 amino acids. The junction had 8 bases not matched to a gene; V was cut back by 5 bases and J by 7 bases. CDR3 region: CAISSGLAGQGEQYF. CDR3 nucleotide sequence: TGTGCCATCAGTTCGGGACTAGCGGGGCAAGGAGAGCAGTACTTC.

V is TRBV29-1 and J is TRBJ2-2; 8 positions match TRBD1. The CDR3 has 15 residues. The junction had 10 bases not matched to a gene; V was cut back by 7 bases and J by 3 bases. In germline, CDR1 is SQVTM, CDR2 ANQGSEA. The CDR3 is CSARSETGDTGELFF. CDR3 nucleotide sequence: TGCAGCGCAAGAAGTGAGACAGGGGACACCGGGGAGCTGTTTTTT.

The V call is TRBV4-3, the J call TRBJ1-2; no clear D gene. Trimming stripped 0 bases from V and 3 bases from J, with 8 bases between. The CDR3 has 14 residues. Per germline, CDR1 LGHNA and CDR2 YSLEER. CDR3 loop: CASSQDYSYYGYTF. The CDR3 DNA reads TGCGCCAGCAGCCAAGATTACAGTTACTATGGCTACACCTTC.

This rearrangement joins TRBV6-1 to TRBJ2-1; D is undetermined. Deletions cut 3 bases from V and 4 bases from J, with 4 bases between. The CDR3 is 12 residues long. Germline V gene sequence: CDR1 MNHNS, CDR2 SASEGT. The CDR3 loop is CASSEGYNEQFF. The DNA of the CDR3 is TGTGCCAGCAGTGAGGGGTACAATGAGCAGTTCTTC.

The chain couples TRBV7-8 to TRBJ2-7; the D is unclear. CDR1 is SGHVS, CDR2 FQNEAQ, per germline. With 3 bases removed from V and 7 bases from J, the gap between germline ends came to 13 bases. CDR3 length: 13 amino acids. As DNA, the CDR3 is TGTGCCAGCAGCTTGTCCGGCCAGTCAGAGCAGTACTTC. Translated: CASSLSGQSEQYF.

The J gene is TRBJ2-7, the V gene TRBV7-2; 9 nucleotides match TRBD1. The ends lost 3 bases at V and 4 bases at J; junction bases unmatched: 7. Per the germline V gene, CDR1 is SGHTA and CDR2 is FQGNSA. The CDR3 sequence is 15 residues long. The CDR3 DNA reads as TGTGCCAGCAGCTTTACGGGACAGGGCAAATACGAGCAGTACTTC. This sequence encodes CASSFTGQGKYEQYF.